This TCR beta chain originates from a study of OX40 agonist ivuxolimab in advanced cancers. Overall study context: Patients were dosed intravenously with ivuxolimab at 0.01 to 10 mg/kg every 2 weeks. Regarding the study as a whole: Which antigen the expanded peripheral T cells recognized is unknown. Circulating CD4+ and CD8+ T cells showed clonal expansion by week 6 at 0.1 to 3.0 mg/kg. Low normalized T-cell clonal expansion was additionally recorded for some nonresponders.

A word on this clone: Its antigen is not identified.

Germline V gene lookup returns CDR1 SGHKS and CDR2 YYEKEE (reference sequence). The CDR3 is made up of 13 amino acids. Deletions cut 3 bases from V and 5 bases from J, with 11 bases between. Clones were read by immunoSEQ multiplex PCR, and TCRdb kept only the in-frame ones, dropping some. The sample comprises some 26,000 clones, about 82% of which are singletons, and roughly 29% rests with the top ten. The sequenced sample was CD4+ or CD8+ T cells sorted from blood, obtained in a trial of the OX40 agonist ivuxolimab. The rearrangement links TRBV5-5 to TRBJ1-2, with a tentative D call TRBD1 (5 bases). This TCR was sampled from an adult with an advanced solid tumor such as melanoma, head and neck, liver or kidney cancer. CDR3 protein: CASSSTGGYGYTF. CDR3 DNA: TGTGCCAGCAGCTCCACCGGGGGTTATGGCTACACCTTC.